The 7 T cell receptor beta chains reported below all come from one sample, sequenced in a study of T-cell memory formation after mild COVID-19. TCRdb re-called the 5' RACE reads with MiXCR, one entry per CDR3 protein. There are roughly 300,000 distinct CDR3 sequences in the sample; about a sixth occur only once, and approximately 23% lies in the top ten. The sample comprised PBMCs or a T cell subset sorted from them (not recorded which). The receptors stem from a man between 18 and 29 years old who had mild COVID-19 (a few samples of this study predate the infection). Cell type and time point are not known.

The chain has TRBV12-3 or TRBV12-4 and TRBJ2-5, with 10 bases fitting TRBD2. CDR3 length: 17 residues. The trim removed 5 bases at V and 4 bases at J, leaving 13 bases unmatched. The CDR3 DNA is TGTGCCAGCAGTCGGGCTAGCGGGGGCTCGGGGAGAGAGACCCAGTACTTC. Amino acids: CASSRASGGSGRETQYF.

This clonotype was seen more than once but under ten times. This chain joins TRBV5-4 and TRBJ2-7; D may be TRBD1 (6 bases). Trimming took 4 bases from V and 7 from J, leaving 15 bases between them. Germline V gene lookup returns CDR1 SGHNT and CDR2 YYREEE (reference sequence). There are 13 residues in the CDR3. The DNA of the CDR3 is TGTGCCAGCAGCCAGTTCTCCGGGACAGAGCAGTACGTC. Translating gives CASSQFSGTEQYV.

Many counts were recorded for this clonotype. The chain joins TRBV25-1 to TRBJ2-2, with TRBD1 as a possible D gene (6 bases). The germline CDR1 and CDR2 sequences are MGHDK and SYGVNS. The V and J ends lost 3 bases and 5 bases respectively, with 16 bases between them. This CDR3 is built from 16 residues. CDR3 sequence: CASSDLQGPRTGELFF. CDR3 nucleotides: TGTGCCAGCAGTGATCTACAGGGCCCTAGGACCGGGGAGCTGTTTTTT.

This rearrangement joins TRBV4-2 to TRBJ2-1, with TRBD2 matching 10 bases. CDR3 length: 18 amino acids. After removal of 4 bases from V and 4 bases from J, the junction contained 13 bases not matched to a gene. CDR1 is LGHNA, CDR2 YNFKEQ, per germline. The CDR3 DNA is TGTGCCAGCAGCCGCACGTTACAAGCGGGGGGGGGATACAATGAGCAGTTCTTC. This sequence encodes CASSRTLQAGGGYNEQFF.

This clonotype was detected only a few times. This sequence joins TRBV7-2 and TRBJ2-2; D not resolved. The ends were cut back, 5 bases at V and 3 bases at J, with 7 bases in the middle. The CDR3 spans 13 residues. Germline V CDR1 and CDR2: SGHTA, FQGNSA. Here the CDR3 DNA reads TGTGCCAGCAGCGGCCGCTACACCGGGGAGCTGTTTTTT. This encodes CASSGRYTGELFF.

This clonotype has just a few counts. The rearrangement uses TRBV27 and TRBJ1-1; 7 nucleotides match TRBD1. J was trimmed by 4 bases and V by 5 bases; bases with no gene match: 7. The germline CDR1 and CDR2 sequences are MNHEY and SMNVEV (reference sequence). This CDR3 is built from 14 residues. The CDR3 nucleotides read TGTGCCAGCAGTCCACAGGGGTCGGCCACTGAAGCTTTCTTT. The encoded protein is CASSPQGSATEAFF.

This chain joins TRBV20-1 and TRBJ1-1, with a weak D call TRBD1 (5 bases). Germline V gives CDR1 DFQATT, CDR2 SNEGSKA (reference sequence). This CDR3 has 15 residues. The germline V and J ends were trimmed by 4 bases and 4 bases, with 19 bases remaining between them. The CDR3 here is CSANAIGDGGTEAFF. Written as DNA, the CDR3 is TGCAGTGCTAACGCGATTGGGGATGGGGGCACTGAAGCTTTCTTT.